Below are 28 T cell receptor beta chains sequenced from a single sample in a study of cytomegalovirus exposure and HLA in healthy donors. The PCR made use of 60 Vbeta and 13 Jbeta primers. The assay was immunoSEQ multiplex PCR, and TCRdb's table has in-frame clones only and misses some. The sample has tens of thousands of clones, and its top ten clones hold roughly 5%. Sequenced material: PBMCs. These receptors were obtained from a young man in good health and CMV-seropositive.

The chain's CDR3 is CASGLGRLAGGNSYEQYF. The CDR3 region has the DNA TGTGCTAGTGGTTTGGGCCGACTAGCGGGGGGGAACTCCTACGAGCAGTACTTC. V usage is TRBV12-5 and J usage is TRBJ2-7; 14 bases are shared with TRBD2. This CDR3 spans 18 amino acids. The ends lost 1 base at V and 0 bases at J; junction bases unmatched: 5. Germline lookup yields CDR1 LGHNT and CDR2 FRNRAP.

This rearrangement joins TRBV13 to TRBJ1-2; no clear D. V was pared by 3 bases and J by 0 bases, with 8 bases between. Germline CDR1 and CDR2: PRHDT and FYEKMQ (reference sequence). The CDR3 totals 14 residues. CDR3 protein: CASSFRVANYGYTF. CDR3 sequence (DNA): TGTGCCAGCAGCTTTCGGGTAGCTAACTATGGCTACACCTTC.

CDR3 coding DNA: TGTGCCACCATACCCCAGGGGAGCTCCTACAATGAGCAGTTCTTC. Translated, it gives CATIPQGSSYNEQFF. The J gene is TRBJ2-1, the V gene TRBV19, with a weak D call TRBD1 (6 bases). CDR1 and CDR2 from the germline V gene are LNHDA and SQIVND (reference sequence). V lost 10 bases and J lost 0, with 16 bases in between. The CDR3 sequence is 15 residues long.

The V gene is TRBV7-9, the J gene TRBJ1-5; 7 bases align to TRBD1. This CDR3 has 15 amino acids. The ends lost 2 bases at V and 2 bases at J; junction bases unmatched: 3. Looked up from germline, CDR1 is SEHNR and CDR2 is FQNEAQ (reference sequence). The DNA for the CDR3 is TGTGCCAGCAGCTTAAGACAGGGTGGCAATCAGCCCCAGCATTTT. Translating it yields CASSLRQGGNQPQHF. Full variable domain (remainder filled in from reference TRBV7-9 and TRBJ1-5): DTGVSQNPRHKITKRGQNVTFRCDPISEHNRLYWYRQTLGQGPEFLTYFQNEAQLEKSRLLSDRFSAERPKGSFSTLEIQRTEQGDSAMYLCASSLRQGGNQPQHFGDGTRLSIL.

The chain has TRBV19 and TRBJ1-2; 8 bases are a match to TRBD1. CDR1 and CDR2 from the germline V gene are LNHDA and SQIVND (reference sequence). This CDR3 has 15 amino acids. Trimming took 5 bases from V and 5 from J; bases not matched to a gene: 10. The CDR3 spells CASSDRTGKSYGYTF. The CDR3 DNA reads TGTGCCAGTAGTGACCGGACAGGGAAGTCTTATGGCTACACCTTC.

V and J are TRBV16 and TRBJ2-2; maybe TRBD2 (6 bases). V lost 4 bases, J lost 4 bases, and 13 bases lay in between. CDR1 is KGHSY, CDR2 FQNENV, per germline. The CDR3 spans 15 residues. In DNA form, the CDR3 reads TGTGCCAGCAGCCCCGGCCGGCGGGGCACCGGGGAGCTGTTTTTT. Protein sequence: CASSPGRRGTGELFF.

This sequence joins TRBV9 and TRBJ1-2; 8 bases agree with TRBD1. This CDR3 is built from 15 residues. CDR1 and CDR2 from the germline V gene are SGDLS and YYNGEE. V gave up 4 bases and J gave up 4 bases; unmatched junction bases: 9. CDR3 coding DNA: TGTGCCAGCAGCTCCCGGGACAGGAAAGGCTATGGCTACACCTTC. This codes for CASSSRDRKGYGYTF.

The CDR3 reads CASSPGTGATGELFF. Here the CDR3 DNA reads TGTGCCAGCAGCCCCGGGACAGGGGCAACCGGGGAGCTGTTTTTT. The rearrangement joins TRBV11-3 to TRBJ2-2; 10 bases are shared with TRBD1. The V segment lost 5 bases and the J segment 5 bases; nucleotides outside the gene matches: 5. Germline assignment: CDR1 SGHNT and CDR2 YENEEA. This CDR3 region has 15 residues.

V gene TRBV30 combines with J gene TRBJ2-3; possible D gene TRBD2, 6 bases. Germline CDR1 reads GTSNPN; CDR2 reads SVGIG (reference sequence). V dropped 0 bases and J dropped 4 bases, with 17 bases sitting between them. This CDR3 region has 16 residues. CDR3: CAWSVVRGKVSDTQYF. CDR3 nucleotides: TGTGCCTGGAGTGTAGTTCGCGGGAAGGTGTCAGATACGCAGTATTTT.

V gene TRBV6-1 combines with J gene TRBJ1-2; D possibly corresponds to TRBD1 (5 bases). V gave up 4 bases and J gave up 3 bases, with 15 bases separating them. The CDR3 covers 15 residues. In germline, CDR1 is MNHNS, CDR2 SASEGT. CDR3 in amino acids: CASSAQFAGDYGYTF. The CDR3 nucleotides read TGTGCCAGCAGTGCGCAGTTTGCGGGGGACTATGGCTACACCTTC.

Concerning this clone: The junction does not match germline at one end; this may be a read error. The V gene is TRBV15, the J gene TRBJ2-3, with TRBD1 matching over 9 bases. CDR1 is LNHNV and CDR2 is YYDKDF in the germline V gene (reference sequence). The CDR3 has 15 amino acids. The CDR3 spells CATRRGGQGEDTQYF. The CDR3 coding sequence is TGTGCCACCAGGAGAGGGGGACAGGGTGAAGATACGCAGTATTTT.

The chain's CDR3 is CSAPTLGTDTQYF. The DNA of the CDR3 is TGCAGCGCCCCGACTTTGGGCACAGATACGCAGTATTTT. V and J are TRBV29-1 and TRBJ2-3, with D uncertain. The V gene's germline CDR1 is SQVTM and CDR2 ANQGSEA. Trimming took off 7 bases at V and 1 base at J, with 12 bases between the two ends. This CDR3 contains 13 residues.

This chain connects TRBV4-2 to TRBJ1-1, with D possibly being TRBD1 (6 bases). V lost 1 base and J lost 1, with 7 bases in between. The CDR3 consists of 14 residues. Germline CDR1 is LGHNA and CDR2 is YNFKEQ. CDR3 bases: TGTGCCAGCAGCCAAGTGGACAGGAACACTGAAGCTTTCTTT. This codes for CASSQVDRNTEAFF.

This rearrangement joins TRBV11-2 to TRBJ2-1; 8 bases align to TRBD2. Trimming cost V 4 bases and J 3 bases; bases outside gene matches: 2. Germline CDR1 and CDR2: SGHAT and FQNNGV. CDR3 length equals 14 residues. CDR3 residues: CASSSGGDYNEQFF. The CDR3 DNA follows: TGTGCCAGCAGCTCGGGGGGGGACTACAATGAGCAGTTCTTC.

The chain links TRBV29-1 to TRBJ2-7; 15 bases match TRBD2. The V segment lost 5 bases and the J segment 0 bases; nucleotides outside the gene matches: 14. CDR1 SQVTM and CDR2 ANQGSEA come from the germline V gene. The CDR3 totals 19 residues. Here the CDR3 DNA reads TGCAGCGTTCGAAATGCCTGGACTAGCGGGAGGGTTAGCTCCTACGAGCAGTACTTC. Protein: CSVRNAWTSGRVSSYEQYF.

This chain connects TRBV7-9 to TRBJ2-5; D is unresolved. The end of the DNA aligns better with TRBJ2-7, so the J call may be wrong. There are 13 residues in the CDR3. Germline V lookup: CDR1 SEHNR, CDR2 FQNEAQ (reference sequence). Written as DNA, the CDR3 is TGTGCCAGCAGCTTCTCCCATACCTACGAGCAGTACTTC. It is translated as CASSFSHTYEQYF.

J is TRBJ2-5 and V is TRBV18; 7 bases line up with TRBD2. Germline V gene data show CDR1 as KGHSH and CDR2 as LQKENI. The CDR3 totals 13 residues. J gave up 5 bases and V 3 bases, and 3 bases lay outside the gene matches. The CDR3 spells CASSPVGRETQYF. CDR3 in DNA: TGTGCCAGCTCACCGGTCGGGAGGGAGACCCAGTACTTC.

The chain combines TRBV5-1 with TRBJ2-7; a possible D gene is TRBD2 (5 bases). The CDR3 runs 14 residues. The V gene's germline CDR1 is SGHRS and CDR2 YFSETQ. The V end lost 2 bases, the J end lost 2 bases, and 11 bases lay between the germline ends. The CDR3 protein is CASSLGSAAYEQYF. CDR3 nucleotide sequence: TGCGCCAGCAGCTTAGGGTCAGCGGCCTACGAGCAGTACTTC.

The genes are TRBV5-1 and TRBJ1-2; a possible D gene is TRBD1 (6 bases). The germline V and J ends were trimmed by 0 bases and 7 bases, with 13 bases remaining between them. Germline CDR1 reads SGHRS; CDR2 reads YFSETQ. There are 14 residues in the CDR3. This CDR3 is CASSLDRAGGGYTF. CDR3 DNA: TGCGCCAGCAGCTTGGACAGGGCTGGGGGTGGCTACACCTTC.

The J gene is TRBJ1-2, the V gene TRBV7-9, with 7 nucleotides matching TRBD1. This CDR3 comprises 12 residues. Trimming took 3 bases from V and 6 from J; bases not matched to a gene: 1. The germline V gene has CDR1 SEHNR and CDR2 FQNEAQ (reference sequence). CDR3 nucleotide sequence: TGTGCCAGCAGCTTTACAGGGGATGGCTACACCTTC. Its protein is CASSFTGDGYTF.

Regarding this clone: An end of the junction does not agree with germline; a read error may underlie this. The chain combines TRBV15 with TRBJ1-1; TRBD1 agrees at 8 bases. CDR1 and CDR2 (germline): LNHNV, YYDKDF (reference sequence). This CDR3 spans 15 amino acids. The CDR3 coding sequence is TGTGCCACCAGCAGAGGGACAGGGCTGAACACTGAAGATTTCTTT. It encodes CATSRGTGLNTEDFF.

V is TRBV9 and J is TRBJ1-5; TRBD1 is a possible D gene (5 bases). V was shortened by 0 bases and J by 8 bases, with 12 bases between the two germline ends. CDR3 length: 14 residues. Germline CDR1 and CDR2: SGDLS and YYNGEE. The CDR3 loop reads CASSVAPGNKPQHF. As DNA, the CDR3 is TGTGCCAGCAGCGTAGCCCCAGGGAACAAGCCCCAGCATTTT.

The chain uses TRBV7-9 and TRBJ2-3; D is perhaps TRBD1 (8 bases). V was pared by 7 bases and J by 0 bases, with 17 bases between. The CDR3 spans 16 residues. Germline V gene data show CDR1 as SEHNR and CDR2 as FQNEAQ (reference sequence). CDR3 coding DNA: TGTGCCAGCAACCTAAACAGGGGGGGAAGCACAGATACGCAGTATTTT. Protein sequence: CASNLNRGGSTDTQYF.

This chain connects TRBV2 to TRBJ2-5; D possibly corresponds to TRBD2 (7 bases). The V end was cut by 10 bases, the J end by 3 bases, with 21 bases between. The V gene's germline CDR1 is SNHLY and CDR2 FYNNEI. The CDR3 has 15 amino acids. CDR3: CATGHGGARKETQYF. CDR3 in DNA: TGTGCCACGGGACATGGGGGGGCCCGAAAAGAGACCCAGTACTTC. Together with reference TRBV2 and TRBJ2-5, the CDR3 gives the full variable domain: EPEVTQTPSHQVTQMGQEVILRCVPISNHLYFYWYRQILGQKVEFLVSFYNNEISEKSEIFDDQFSVERPDGSNFTLKIRSTKLEDSAMYFCATGHGGARKETQYFGPGTRLLVL.

J is TRBJ2-7 and V is TRBV7-2; the match to TRBD2 covers 7 bases. Germline-derived CDR1 and CDR2 are SGHTA and FQGNSA. The CDR3 has 16 amino acids. The V segment lost 1 base and the J segment 3 bases; nucleotides outside the gene matches: 9. The DNA of the CDR3 is TGTGCCAGCAGCTTAGGTTACGGGACTACTGACTACGAGCAGTACTTC. Amino acid sequence: CASSLGYGTTDYEQYF.

This sequence joins TRBV30 and TRBJ2-3; TRBD2 matches at 10 bases. The CDR3 has 16 residues. CDR1 and CDR2 (germline): GTSNPN, SVGIG (reference sequence). Trimming removed 0 bases from V and 0 bases from J; junction bases left unmatched: 3. Here the CDR3 DNA reads TGTGCCTGGAGTGTCGGAGCGGGGGGGAGCACAGATACGCAGTATTTT. Its protein is CAWSVGAGGSTDTQYF.

V usage is TRBV6-6 and J usage is TRBJ1-2, with TRBD1 matching over 7 bases. CDR1 MNHNY and CDR2 SVGAGI come from the germline V gene (reference sequence). J gave up 3 bases and V 7 bases, and 11 bases lay outside the gene matches. The CDR3 length is 15 residues. The CDR3 DNA follows: TGTGCCAGCATGGTCGGACAGGCCAACTACTATGGCTACACCTTC. Its translation: CASMVGQANYYGYTF.

The chain joins TRBV6-5 to TRBJ1-5, with D tentatively TRBD1 (5 bases). V was shortened by 6 bases and J by 3 bases, with 9 bases between the two germline ends. The germline V gene encodes CDR1 MNHEY and CDR2 SVGAGI. This CDR3 has 13 amino acids. The CDR3: CASRSRDNQPQHF. The CDR3 DNA reads TGTGCCAGCAGGAGCAGGGACAATCAGCCCCAGCATTTT.